Sequencing of this TCR beta chain was carried out in a study of blood T cell repertoires in COVID-19. Study in general: T cells, B-cell-depleted T cells, or PBMCs provided the cDNA or gDNA that served as material.

Participants, about 18 to 89 years old, spanned approximately 25 US areas. The CDR3 length is 15 residues. In germline, CDR1 is MDHEN, CDR2 SYDVKM. Losses at the gene ends were 1 base for V and 8 bases for J; bases not matched to a gene: 5. In the authors' methods: The assay estimated nucleated cells by amplifying reference gene primers. Libraries were prepared by immunoSEQ multiplex PCR; TCRdb keeps only in-frame clonotypes and omits some of them. That table gives V, J and clone size, and the DNA gave D and trimming. This table has some 200,000 clones, 70% to 90% appearing once. Sequenced input: PBMCs or T cells enriched from blood (not recorded which). The clonotype comes from a woman aged 45-65 years in a cohort exposed to, infected with or recovered from COVID-19 (not recorded which). The chain uses TRBV28 and TRBJ1-4, with 9 bases aligning to TRBD1. The CDR3 nucleotides are TGTGCCAGCAGTTTATTTACAGGGGGCAACGAAAAACTGTTTTTT. Protein sequence: CASSLFTGGNEKLFF.